This TCR beta chain was obtained from a study of cytomegalovirus exposure and HLA in healthy donors. Notes on the study in general: Follow-up analysis seemed to connect common viral pathogens with several of the most significant clusters identified.

The PCR employed 60 Vbeta primers together with 13 Jbeta primers. Generated by immunoSEQ multiplex PCR, the TCRdb table keeps only in-frame clones and is missing some. The sample comprises around 200,000 clones, about 80% of which are singletons, and roughly 3.6% rests with the top ten. The CDR3 spans 14 residues. V gave up 1 base and J gave up 3 bases, with 8 bases separating them. Germline V gives CDR1 SGHAT, CDR2 FQNNGV. With regard to this clone: Its antigen is as yet unknown.

The chain combines TRBV11-2 with TRBJ2-3; no reliable D call. The source of this sequence is a woman aged 55 to 70 in good health and CMV-seropositive. Sequenced sample: PBMCs. CDR3 region: CASSLVLGTDTQYF. In DNA, the CDR3 is TGTGCCAGCAGCTTAGTTCTAGGAACAGATACGCAGTATTTT.